This T cell receptor beta chain appears in the sequencing data of a study of tumor and adjacent non-tumor tissue in lung cancer. General observations from the study: Higher tumor TCR diversity was associated with shorter survival. Tumor repertoires had a smaller top 100 clone share than normal lung. Tumor tissue had significantly higher TCR diversity than normal lung.

The template was RNA from unsorted bulk tissue. Newly diagnosed lung cancer patients had thoracic surgery in China, August–late 2014, without prior chemotherapy. For this clonotype: Antigen: not known. Since a much larger clone is just one base distant, this may be a read error.

TCRbeta libraries were built with three rounds of nested PCR, modified from ARM-PCR. TCRdb redid the calling of the multiplex PCR reads with MiXCR, one entry per CDR3 protein. The sample shows about 110,000 distinct CDR3 sequences, 84% of them seen only once. There are 15 residues in the CDR3. The V end lost 4 bases, the J end lost 0 bases, and 13 bases lay between the germline ends. CDR1 and CDR2 from the germline V gene are MDHEN and SYDVKM. Sequencing was carried out using lung tumor tissue. The V call is TRBV28, the J call TRBJ2-7; D perhaps matches TRBD1 (6 bases). This TCR came from a man in his sixties or seventies with non-small cell lung cancer. The CDR3 bases are TGTGCCAGCAGTTGGGACAAACTGCCCTCCTACGAGCAGTACTTC. This sequence encodes CASSWDKLPSYEQYF.